The rows below give T cell receptor beta chains drawn from one sample of a study of blood T cell repertoires in COVID-19. Assay: immunoSEQ multiplex PCR; the TCRdb copy retains only in-frame clones and omits some. The table includes 300,000 or so clones, about 87% detected once. The sequencing input was peripheral blood. The receptors derive from a woman in her forties who had recovered from COVID-19. Both conserved end residues are part of each CDR3. Each record gives: D gene, clone size, V gene, J gene, CDR3 length, CDR3 protein, CDR3 DNA. A D gene is named only where the DNA matches it firmly. Clone size, where shown, is once, few, many, or a class for clones that have expanded.

D gene: NA; clone size: few; V gene: TRBV2; J gene: TRBJ1-5; CDR3 length: 13; CDR3 protein: CASSQGSYQPQHF; CDR3 DNA: TGTGCCAGCAGTCAGGGTAGCTATCAGCCCCAGCATTTT
D gene: TRBD2; clone size: NA; V gene: TRBV9; J gene: TRBJ2-1; CDR3 length: 15; CDR3 protein: CASSSLAGGYNEQFF; CDR3 DNA: TGTGCCAGCAGCTCCTTAGCGGGGGGCTATAATGAGCAGTTCTTC
D gene: NA; clone size: NA; V gene: TRBV7-9; J gene: TRBJ1-1; CDR3 length: 16; CDR3 protein: CASSLGKGGRSTEAFF; CDR3 DNA: TGTGCCAGCAGCTTAGGAAAGGGAGGGAGATCCACTGAAGCTTTCTTT
D gene: NA; clone size: NA; V gene: TRBV7-3; J gene: TRBJ2-5; CDR3 length: 14; CDR3 protein: CASSLRDSGETQYF; CDR3 DNA: TGTGCCAGCAGCTTAAGAGATAGCGGAGAGACCCAGTACTTC
D gene: NA; clone size: NA; V gene: TRBV6-5; J gene: TRBJ2-7; CDR3 length: 16; CDR3 protein: CASSYSGSGLAPEQYF; CDR3 DNA: TGTGCCAGCAGTTACTCGGGTTCTGGCCTAGCCCCCGAGCAGTACTTC
D gene: TRBD1; clone size: once; V gene: TRBV5-1; J gene: TRBJ1-1; CDR3 length: 14; CDR3 protein: CASRYRGQDTEAFF; CDR3 DNA: TGCGCCAGCAGGTACAGGGGGCAGGACACTGAAGCTTTCTTT
D gene: TRBD2; clone size: few; V gene: TRBV18; J gene: TRBJ2-2; CDR3 length: 16; CDR3 protein: CASSPQGTTFAGELFF; CDR3 DNA: TGTGCCAGCTCACCACAGGGGACTACCTTCGCCGGGGAGCTGTTTTTT
D gene: TRBD1; clone size: NA; V gene: TRBV30; J gene: TRBJ1-6; CDR3 length: 16; CDR3 protein: CAWGTGTSSYNSPLHF; CDR3 DNA: TGTGCCTGGGGGACAGGGACGAGCTCCTATAATTCACCCCTCCACTTT
D gene: TRBD1; clone size: NA; V gene: TRBV27; J gene: TRBJ1-4; CDR3 length: 13; CDR3 protein: CASSPAGTGGLFF; CDR3 DNA: TGTGCCAGCAGTCCCGCGGGGACAGGAGGACTGTTTTTT
D gene: NA; clone size: NA; V gene: TRBV6-6; J gene: TRBJ2-6; CDR3 length: 16; CDR3 protein: CASSGQNLGRANVLTF; CDR3 DNA: TGTGCCAGCAGCGGACAAAATCTGGGGAGGGCCAACGTCCTGACTTTC
D gene: NA; clone size: NA; V gene: TRBV4-1; J gene: TRBJ1-1; CDR3 length: 15; CDR3 protein: CASSQSHRVGAEAFF; CDR3 DNA: TGCGCCAGCAGCCAATCGCACAGGGTAGGTGCTGAAGCTTTCTTT
D gene: NA; clone size: NA; V gene: TRBV30; J gene: TRBJ1-1; CDR3 length: 12; CDR3 protein: CASWEMNTEAFF; CDR3 DNA: TGTGCCTCGTGGGAGATGAACACTGAAGCTTTCTTT
D gene: NA; clone size: few; V gene: TRBV6-5; J gene: TRBJ1-2; CDR3 length: 15; CDR3 protein: CASSYSWGGISGYTF; CDR3 DNA: TGTGCCAGCAGTTACTCGTGGGGGGGGATTAGTGGCTACACCTTC
D gene: NA; clone size: NA; V gene: TRBV5-1; J gene: TRBJ1-4; CDR3 length: 15; CDR3 protein: CASSLVGTTNEKLFF; CDR3 DNA: TGCGCCAGCAGCTTGGTTGGCACAACTAATGAAAAACTGTTTTTT
D gene: NA; clone size: NA; V gene: TRBV15; J gene: TRBJ1-2; CDR3 length: 15; CDR3 protein: CATSREPGDWYGYTF; CDR3 DNA: TGTGCCACCAGCAGAGAGCCGGGAGACTGGTATGGCTACACCTTC
D gene: NA; clone size: NA; V gene: TRBV3-1/TRBV3-2; J gene: TRBJ1-1; CDR3 length: 13; CDR3 protein: CASSQDPGIGAFF; CDR3 DNA: TGTGCCAGCAGCCAAGACCCAGGGATAGGAGCTTTCTTT
D gene: NA; clone size: NA; V gene: TRBV5-1; J gene: TRBJ2-1; CDR3 length: 15; CDR3 protein: CASSLEGRSYNEQFF; CDR3 DNA: TGCGCCAGCAGCTTGGAAGGGAGAAGTTACAATGAGCAGTTCTTC
D gene: NA; clone size: NA; V gene: TRBV7-9; J gene: TRBJ1-2; CDR3 length: 16; CDR3 protein: CASSFHSGDGNYGYTF; CDR3 DNA: TGTGCCAGCAGCTTTCATTCAGGGGATGGGAACTATGGCTACACCTTC